The entry that follows covers one T cell receptor beta chain sequence. This sample is part of a study of blood T cell repertoires in COVID-19. Study information: Samples came from the United States, Italy and Spain, spanning acute and convalescent COVID-19. T cells, B-cell-depleted T cells, or PBMCs supplied cDNA or gDNA.

Patients of the Seattle cohort, enrolled during active infection, were followed longitudinally. The CDR3 extends over 14 amino acids. CDR1 MNHEY and CDR2 SVGAGI come from the germline V gene. V was pared by 2 bases and J by 0 bases, with 8 bases between. The authors' processing: Reference gene primer amplification yielded estimated nucleated cell counts. Sequenced by immunoSEQ multiplex PCR; TCRdb stores in-frame clones only, minus some. The V and J calls and clone size come from that table; D and trimming were worked out from the DNA. The table includes 300,000 to 350,000 clones, 85% to 90% detected once.

Sequencing was performed on peripheral blood. This sequence was found in a woman aged 40 to 50 with COVID-19, enrolled during active disease. The chain joins TRBV6-5 to TRBJ2-7; D ambiguous. Here the CDR3 reads CASSYARGSYEQYF. In nucleotides, the CDR3 is TGTGCCAGCAGTTACGCGCGCGGCTCCTACGAGCAGTACTTC.